Detailed here is one T cell receptor (beta chain). The data derive from a study of blood T cell repertoires in COVID-19. Method: immunoSEQ multiplex PCR; TCRdb's copy keeps in-frame clones and lacks some. The data show tens of thousands of clones, approximately 82% seen once. Trimming pared 0 bases from V and 4 bases from J, leaving 16 bases between. Germline CDR1 is SGHRS and CDR2 is YFSETQ. This CDR3 has 16 residues. The TCR originated in a woman aged 60 to 75 with acute or convalescent COVID-19. The chain recombines TRBV5-1 with TRBJ1-2; possibly TRBD1 for D (6 bases). Sequencing was done on a sample of peripheral blood. The CDR3 is CASSLGGAGEGYGYTF. The CDR3 nucleotides read TGCGCCAGCAGCTTGGGAGGGGCAGGGGAAGGCTATGGCTACACCTTC.